These T cell receptor beta chains were read from a single sample in a study of T cell changes during pregnancy in multiple sclerosis. Assay: immunoSEQ multiplex PCR; the TCRdb copy retains only in-frame clones and omits some. The sample lists roughly 89,000 clones, 90% to 95% seen once, with approximately 2.2% in the top ten. The source was peripheral blood, collected in the third trimester of pregnancy. The receptors originated from a female donor with multiple sclerosis, enrolled in a pregnancy study. Both conserved end residues are part of each CDR3. A D gene is named only where the DNA matches it firmly. Expanded clones get a size class; other rows say once, few or many, or leave the size out.

DNA: TGTGCTAGCAGCTTAGCGGGTACACCGAGGGAGACCCAGTACTTC; CDR3: CASSLAGTPRETQYF; size: -; J: TRBJ2-5; V: TRBV7-7; D: TRBD2
DNA: TGTGCCAGTAGTATCACCGGGACTAGCAGTAATGAGCAGTTCTTC; CDR3: CASSITGTSSNEQFF; size: once; J: TRBJ2-1; V: TRBV19; D: TRBD2
DNA: TGCGCCAGCAGCTTGATGTTTCCGGGACAGAGCACAGATACGCAGTATTTT; CDR3: CASSLMFPGQSTDTQYF; size: -; J: TRBJ2-3; V: TRBV5-1; D: TRBD1
DNA: TGTGCCAGCAGCTCACTAGCGGGAGTTACCTACGAGCAGTACTTC; CDR3: CASSSLAGVTYEQYF; size: -; J: TRBJ2-7; V: TRBV7-2; D: TRBD2
DNA: TGCAGCGCTCTTGACAGGGTTTTGGCCGGGGAGCTGTTTTTT; CDR3: CSALDRVLAGELFF; size: -; J: TRBJ2-2; V: TRBV29-1; D: TRBD1
DNA: TGTGCCAGTCGACCCGACAGCCAAAAAAACACTGAAGCTTTCTTT; CDR3: CASRPDSQKNTEAFF; size: -; J: TRBJ1-1; V: TRBV6-5; D: -
DNA: TGCGCCAGCAGCCCGGGACAGGGCGGGAACACTGAAGCTTTCTTT; CDR3: CASSPGQGGNTEAFF; size: -; J: TRBJ1-1; V: TRBV5-1; D: TRBD1
DNA: TGTGCCAGCTCACCCCAGGGATACAATGAGCAGTTCTTC; CDR3: CASSPQGYNEQFF; size: -; J: TRBJ2-1; V: TRBV18; D: -
DNA: TGTGCCACCAGCAGGACTAGCGGGCAAGAGACCCAGTACTTC; CDR3: CATSRTSGQETQYF; size: -; J: TRBJ2-5; V: TRBV15; D: TRBD2
DNA: TGTGCCAGCATGTTAGCGGGAGCCGGTTCTGGGGCCAACGTCCTGACTTTC; CDR3: CASMLAGAGSGANVLTF; size: -; J: TRBJ2-6; V: TRBV28; D: TRBD2
DNA: TGTGCCAGTATCAACAAGGGGCAGGGCAATCAGCCCCAGCATTTT; CDR3: CASINKGQGNQPQHF; size: -; J: TRBJ1-5; V: TRBV19; D: -
DNA: TGTGCCACCGGGCGGGAGGGTACCTACGAGCAGTACTTC; CDR3: CATGREGTYEQYF; size: once; J: TRBJ2-7; V: TRBV5-4; D: TRBD2